This record concerns one TCR beta chain sequence. Reverse transcription used about 0.45 to 1 ug RNA and random hexamers. TCRdb called the immunoSEQ multiplex PCR reads again in MiXCR, with one record for every CDR3 protein. The profile covers more than 150,000 distinct CDR3 sequences, with approximately 95% appearing a single time and 0.098% taken by the ten largest. These data are taken from a study of CD8 T cells in Susac syndrome. The sample consisted of CD4+ T cells from PBMCs. This receptor was taken from a human donor with Susac syndrome.

CDR3 loop: CASSQLAGGPKEQFF. As DNA, the CDR3 is TGTGCCAGCAGCCAACTAGCGGGGGGGCCGAAGGAGCAGTTCTTC. The chain has TRBV7-3 and TRBJ2-1, with 13 bases matching TRBD2. J lost 10 bases, V lost 5 bases, and 8 bases had no gene match. The CDR3 is 15 amino acids. The germline gives CDR1 SGHTA, CDR2 FQGTGA. The whole variable domain, remainder taken from reference TRBV7-3 and TRBJ2-1, is GAGVSQTPSNKVTEKGKYVELRCDPISGHTALYWYRQSLGQGPEFLIYFQGTGAADDSGLPNDRFFAVRPEGSVSTLKIQRTERGDSAVYLCASSQLAGGPKEQFFGPGTRLTVL.